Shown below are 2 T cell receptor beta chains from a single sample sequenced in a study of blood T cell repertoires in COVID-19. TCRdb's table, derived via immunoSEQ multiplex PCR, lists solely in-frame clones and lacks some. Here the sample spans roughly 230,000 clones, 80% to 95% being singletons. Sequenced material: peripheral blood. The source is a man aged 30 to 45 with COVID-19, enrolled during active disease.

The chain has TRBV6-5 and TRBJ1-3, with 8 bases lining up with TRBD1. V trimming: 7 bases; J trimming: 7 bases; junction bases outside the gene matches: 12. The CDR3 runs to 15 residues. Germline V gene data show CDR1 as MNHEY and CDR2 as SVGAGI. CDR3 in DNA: TGTGCCAGCACACCAGGACAGGGTTCGCGTAACACCATATATTTT. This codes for CASTPGQGSRNTIYF.

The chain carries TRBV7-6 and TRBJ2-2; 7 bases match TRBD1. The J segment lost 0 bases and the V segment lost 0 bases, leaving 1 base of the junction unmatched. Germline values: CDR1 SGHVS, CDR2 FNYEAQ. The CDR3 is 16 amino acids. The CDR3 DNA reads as TGTGCCAGCAGCTTAGCAGGGGGCTCGAACACCGGGGAGCTGTTTTTT. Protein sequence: CASSLAGGSNTGELFF.